Sequencing of this TCR beta chain was carried out in a study of blood T cell dynamics during melanoma immunotherapy. Looking at the study overall: Standard first-line treatment here was pembrolizumab or nivolumab plus ipilimumab in metastatic melanoma.

Profiling relied on immunoSEQ multiplex PCR, and the TCRdb table lists in-frame clones only, not all of them. This table holds 15,000 to 20,000 clones, approximately 89% found once. As for this clone: What it recognizes is unknown.

As for time point: pre-treatment baseline. At 12 weeks after first infusion, RECIST 1.1 defined response for most patients. Study-level findings and limits: Disease-control patients' PBMC repertoires became either more clonal or more diverse at W3.

The CDR3 is 14 residues long. The V end lost 4 bases, the J end lost 0 bases, and 7 bases lay between the germline ends. CDR1 and CDR2 (germline): ENHRY, SYGVKD. The origin of this receptor is a human donor with melanoma. The chain carries TRBV10-3 and TRBJ2-1; D might be TRBD1 (5 bases). The specimen comprised blood, sampled from a patient treated with checkpoint blockade. As DNA, the CDR3 is TGTGCCATCAGTGCGCAGGGCTCCTACAATGAGCAGTTCTTC. Protein product: CAISAQGSYNEQFF.